Sequencing of this T cell receptor (beta chain) was carried out in a study of Tregs in tolerant kidney transplant recipients. The V segment lost 4 bases and the J segment 0 bases; nucleotides outside the gene matches: 4. The germline V gene encodes CDR1 SGHAT and CDR2 FQNNGV. The CDR3 is made up of 15 amino acids. Sequencing used immunoSEQ multiplex PCR; TCRdb keeps in-frame clones, though not all of them. The sample has 60,000 to 95,000 clones; 95% to 98% are singletons. The gene calls are TRBV11-2 and TRBJ2-7; TRBD1 matches at 9 bases. This clonotype originated in a human donor who received a combined kidney and bone marrow transplant. Specimen: CD4+ T cells from blood, collected before the transplant. The CDR3 is CASSSLDRGSYEQYF. The CDR3 DNA follows: TGTGCCAGCAGCTCCCTGGACAGGGGCTCCTACGAGCAGTACTTC.